This T cell receptor beta chain originates from a study of CD8 T cells in ankylosing spondylitis. Whole-study findings and limits: Ankylosing spondylitis blood appeared to be characterized by a TCR beta motif of 7 to 9 highly homologous variants. Researchers reportedly found disease-linked clones significantly enriched in matched ankylosing spondylitis synovial fluid. In reactive arthritis synovial fluid and blood, some motif variants had been reported before.

With molecular barcodes, quantitative 5'-RACE was used to make the TCR beta libraries. TCRdb re-analysed the 5' RACE reads in MiXCR, keeping a single row per CDR3 protein. This table has 350,000 to 550,000 distinct CDR3 sequences, 25% to 30% appearing once. A word on this clonotype: What it binds is not known.

The sample was blood, either unsorted or a sorted T cell fraction (not recorded which). The clonotype was recovered from a male donor with ankylosing spondylitis.

CDR3 sequence: CASSKSGRCLGNQPQHF. DNA of the CDR3: TGTGCCAGCAGCAAATCCGGCAGGTGTCTCGGCAATCAGCCCCAGCATTTT. The chain is built from TRBV21-1 and TRBJ1-5. TRBV21-1 is a pseudogene segment. The CDR3 covers 17 residues.